The rows below give T cell receptor beta chains drawn from one sample of a study of identical twins. TCRdb passed the 5' RACE reads through MiXCR, listing each CDR3 protein once. The table includes 1.5 million to 2 million distinct CDR3 sequences, roughly a third detected once. Sequenced material: cord blood. These TCRs come from a newborn girl in good health. CDR3s include the opening cysteine and the closing phenylalanine or tryptophan. The order of the fields is D gene, clone size, J gene, V gene, CDR3 protein, CDR3 DNA. A D gene is named only where the DNA matches it firmly. Expanded clones get a size class; other rows say once, few or many, or leave the size out.

d_gene: TRBD2
abundance: -
j_gene: TRBJ2-5
v_gene: TRBV20-1
CDR3aa: CSARGLAGVQETQYF
CDR3nt: TGCAGTGCTAGGGGACTAGCGGGGGTCCAAGAGACCCAGTACTTC

d_gene: -
abundance: -
j_gene: TRBJ2-7
v_gene: TRBV7-9
CDR3aa: CASSLRAGPSSYNEQYF
CDR3nt: TGTGCCAGCAGCTTAAGGGCGGGACCGAGCTCCTACAATGAGCAGTACTTC

d_gene: -
abundance: few
j_gene: TRBJ2-1
v_gene: TRBV20-1
CDR3aa: CSASFSSAFNEQFF
CDR3nt: TGCAGTGCTAGCTTCTCTAGCGCCTTCAATGAGCAGTTCTTC

d_gene: -
abundance: -
j_gene: TRBJ1-4
v_gene: TRBV7-9
CDR3aa: CASTESATNEKLFF
CDR3nt: TGTGCCAGCACCGAGTCTGCAACTAATGAAAAACTGTTTTTT

d_gene: TRBD1
abundance: -
j_gene: TRBJ1-2
v_gene: TRBV27
CDR3aa: CASSLSLTGGYGYTF
CDR3nt: TGTGCCAGCAGTTTATCCCTTACAGGGGGGTATGGCTACACCTTC

d_gene: -
abundance: -
j_gene: TRBJ2-5
v_gene: TRBV7-9
CDR3aa: CASSLAYSSQETQYF
CDR3nt: TGTGCCAGCAGCTTAGCCTATTCTTCTCAAGAGACCCAGTACTTC

d_gene: -
abundance: -
j_gene: TRBJ2-7
v_gene: TRBV6-5
CDR3aa: CASSYSQWYEQYF
CDR3nt: TGTGCCAGCAGTTACTCGCAATGGTACGAGCAGTACTTC

d_gene: -
abundance: many
j_gene: TRBJ2-7
v_gene: TRBV18
CDR3aa: CASSPTRDEQYF
CDR3nt: TGTGCCAGCTCACCAACGCGAGACGAGCAGTACTTC

d_gene: -
abundance: few
j_gene: TRBJ2-1
v_gene: TRBV5-6
CDR3aa: CASRRDASLQFF
CDR3nt: TGTGCCAGCAGGAGGGACGCAAGTCTGCAGTTCTTC

d_gene: TRBD2
abundance: -
j_gene: TRBJ2-7
v_gene: TRBV20-1
CDR3aa: CSASRRGDSYEQYF
CDR3nt: TGCAGTGCTAGTAGGCGGGGGGACTCCTACGAGCAGTACTTC

d_gene: TRBD1
abundance: few
j_gene: TRBJ1-5
v_gene: TRBV20-1
CDR3aa: CSASGTVSQPQHF
CDR3nt: TGCAGTGCTAGTGGGACAGTCTCTCAGCCCCAGCATTTT

d_gene: -
abundance: -
j_gene: TRBJ1-1
v_gene: TRBV4-1
CDR3aa: CSSSQAPPFLTYMNTEAFF
CDR3nt: TGCTCCAGCAGCCAAGCTCCACCCTTCCTGACATACATGAACACTGAAGCTTTCTTT

d_gene: -
abundance: -
j_gene: TRBJ1-1
v_gene: TRBV12-3/TRBV12-4
CDR3aa: CASSFKGGGGTEAFF
CDR3nt: TGTGCCAGCAGTTTTAAAGGGGGGGGAGGGACTGAAGCTTTCTTT

d_gene: TRBD2
abundance: many
j_gene: TRBJ2-7
v_gene: TRBV20-1
CDR3aa: CSASRLAAYEQYF
CDR3nt: TGCAGTGCTAGCCGACTAGCAGCCTACGAGCAGTACTTC

d_gene: -
abundance: -
j_gene: TRBJ2-7
v_gene: TRBV6-1
CDR3aa: CATRLSSYEQYF
CDR3nt: TGTGCCACCCGACTGAGCTCCTACGAGCAGTACTTC

d_gene: -
abundance: -
j_gene: TRBJ1-2
v_gene: TRBV15
CDR3aa: CATSRDPNRPPHNYGYTF
CDR3nt: TGTGCCACCAGCAGAGATCCCAACCGTCCTCCCCATAACTATGGCTACACCTTC

d_gene: -
abundance: -
j_gene: TRBJ2-1
v_gene: TRBV3-1
CDR3aa: CASSQGRVHNGQFF
CDR3nt: TGTGCCAGCAGCCAGGGGAGAGTGCACAATGGGCAGTTCTTC

d_gene: -
abundance: once
j_gene: TRBJ2-3
v_gene: TRBV18
CDR3aa: CASSPWRGTDTQYF
CDR3nt: TGTGCCAGCTCACCCTGGCGAGGGACAGATACGCAGTATTTT

d_gene: -
abundance: -
j_gene: TRBJ1-4
v_gene: TRBV5-5
CDR3aa: CASSLVGGVAEKLFF
CDR3nt: TGTGCCAGCAGCTTGGTTGGGGGGGTCGCTGAAAAACTGTTTTTT

d_gene: TRBD2
abundance: many
j_gene: TRBJ2-1
v_gene: TRBV4-2
CDR3aa: CASSQTREGYYNEQFF
CDR3nt: TGTGCCAGCAGCCAAACACGGGAGGGCTACTACAATGAGCAGTTCTTC

d_gene: -
abundance: -
j_gene: TRBJ2-1
v_gene: TRBV4-1
CDR3aa: CASSQDPVYNEQFF
CDR3nt: TGCGCCAGCAGCCAAGACCCAGTCTACAATGAGCAGTTCTTC

d_gene: -
abundance: -
j_gene: TRBJ2-3
v_gene: TRBV4-2
CDR3aa: CASSRIPRGAKGDTQYF
CDR3nt: TGTGCCAGCAGCCGGATCCCCCGGGGGGCCAAGGGGGATACGCAGTATTTT

d_gene: -
abundance: -
j_gene: TRBJ2-7
v_gene: TRBV12-3/TRBV12-4
CDR3aa: CASSLDQLGSSYNEQYF
CDR3nt: TGTGCCAGCAGTCTGGACCAACTTGGTAGCTCCTACAATGAGCAGTACTTC

d_gene: TRBD1
abundance: many
j_gene: TRBJ2-1
v_gene: TRBV2
CDR3aa: CASSLAGTGNEQFF
CDR3nt: TGTGCCAGCAGTTTAGCCGGGACAGGGAATGAGCAGTTCTTC

d_gene: -
abundance: -
j_gene: TRBJ2-2
v_gene: TRBV29-1
CDR3aa: CSVETGYTGELFF
CDR3nt: TGCAGCGTTGAAACAGGATACACCGGGGAGCTGTTTTTT

d_gene: -
abundance: few
j_gene: TRBJ1-5
v_gene: TRBV12-3/TRBV12-4
CDR3aa: CASSLVGFNQPQHF
CDR3nt: TGTGCCAGCAGTTTAGTGGGCTTCAATCAGCCCCAGCATTTT

d_gene: TRBD2
abundance: -
j_gene: TRBJ2-5
v_gene: TRBV29-1
CDR3aa: CSVEGTSGRVVGEQYF
CDR3nt: TGCAGCGTTGAAGGTACTAGCGGGAGAGTGGTAGGTGAGCAGTACTTC

d_gene: TRBD1
abundance: -
j_gene: TRBJ1-5
v_gene: TRBV6-4
CDR3aa: CVSALDRGVHQPQHF
CDR3nt: TGTGTCAGCGCCTTGGACAGGGGGGTTCATCAGCCCCAGCATTTT

d_gene: TRBD2
abundance: -
j_gene: TRBJ2-6
v_gene: TRBV7-2
CDR3aa: CASSLPGLAGAGANVLTF
CDR3nt: TGTGCCAGCAGCTTACCGGGACTAGCGGGAGCAGGGGCCAACGTCCTGACTTTC